This section outlines one T cell receptor (beta chain) sequence together with its context. The data were taken from a study of blood T cell repertoires in COVID-19. The assay was immunoSEQ multiplex PCR, and TCRdb's table has in-frame clones only and misses some. Found here are 13,000 to 15,000 clones, about 84% of them singletons; the top ten hold 25% to 35%. The CDR3 loop spans 15 amino acids. V lost 2 bases, J lost 1 base, and 1 base stayed unmatched. Germline assignment: CDR1 SGHRS and CDR2 YFSETQ. The chain combines TRBV5-1 with TRBJ2-2; 8 bases fit TRBD1. What was sequenced was peripheral blood. This clonotype was sampled from a human donor in a cohort sampled during active COVID-19. The CDR3 region has the DNA TGCGCCAGCAGCTTACAGGGGGAGAACACCGGGGAGCTGTTTTTT. This sequence encodes CASSLQGENTGELFF.